The rows below give T cell receptor beta chains drawn from one sample of a study of radiotherapy plus CTLA-4 blockade in lung cancer. Assay: immunoSEQ multiplex PCR; the TCRdb copy retains only in-frame clones and omits some. The data contain some 71,000 clones, around 76% of them seen just once; the ten biggest clones take up approximately 16%. The sequencing here drew on peripheral blood, taken from a patient treated with radiotherapy plus ipilimumab. The receptor source for this set is a human donor with non-small cell lung cancer whose response to radiotherapy plus ipilimumab could not be evaluated. Some clones in this sample may be carry-over from other donors' samples. Each CDR3 is given with its conserved first and last residue. D genes are given only for firm matches. Clone size is stated in some rows and not others, as once, few, many or a class when expanded.

D gene	V gene	clone size	J gene	CDR3 protein
TRBD1	TRBV7-8	NA	TRBJ1-2	CASSLEGTGFLTF
TRBD2	TRBV4-2	few	TRBJ2-3	CASSQDPRLAGGRTDTQYF
NA	TRBV6-5	NA	TRBJ1-2	CASTPPDRMGGYTF
TRBD2	TRBV4-1	NA	TRBJ2-6	CASSQETAGDVLTF
NA	TRBV7-9	few	TRBJ1-6	CASSLENNSPLHF
NA	TRBV10-3	NA	TRBJ1-2	CAISDMSVQRSTSNYGYTF
TRBD2	TRBV6-1	NA	TRBJ2-7	CASSEFGGEGEQYF
NA	TRBV9	NA	TRBJ2-3	CASSVGQDTQYF
NA	TRBV19	NA	TRBJ2-4	CASANRGLAKNIQYF
NA	TRBV5-1	once	TRBJ2-6	CASSFRTVSSGANVLTF
TRBD2	TRBV5-6	NA	TRBJ2-3	CASSSVTSGGGWRQYF
NA	TRBV2	NA	TRBJ2-5	CASSEDTQETQYF
NA	TRBV4-1	NA	TRBJ1-1	CASSHPDREAFF
TRBD1	TRBV11-2	NA	TRBJ2-2	CASSLDRGRTGELFF
NA	TRBV9	NA	TRBJ1-3	CASSTRGTDGNTIYF
TRBD1	TRBV6-7	NA	TRBJ2-7	CASSYSLTGESYEQYF
NA	TRBV6-5	NA	TRBJ1-6	CASSWVWGGDSPLHF
TRBD1	TRBV4-2	NA	TRBJ2-1	CASSGTGVPYNEQFF
NA	TRBV6-5	NA	TRBJ2-3	CASSYGAGGDTQYF
NA	TRBV5-4	NA	TRBJ1-2	CASSLSGFYGYTF
NA	TRBV19	few	TRBJ1-1	CASSITQALEAFF
NA	TRBV7-3	few	TRBJ2-2	CASSFPPGELFF
NA	TRBV6-6	NA	TRBJ1-2	CARPARSPGPNYGYTF
NA	TRBV7-6	NA	TRBJ2-5	CASSLGNRQTQYF
TRBD2	TRBV18	NA	TRBJ2-5	CASSPGPSAGVETQYF
NA	TRBV5-1	NA	TRBJ1-4	CASCVYSPNEKLFF
NA	TRBV9	NA	TRBJ2-2	CASTRGGGATGELFF
TRBD2	TRBV7-9	NA	TRBJ2-3	CASGGTSGGDTQYF
TRBD1	TRBV7-9	NA	TRBJ1-4	CASSSWTGEGTVKLFF
NA	TRBV7-6	NA	TRBJ1-4	CASPLGGTNEKLFF
TRBD1	TRBV19	few	TRBJ1-4	CASSSQAGTGEKLFF
NA	TRBV6-1	NA	TRBJ2-2	CASSPARVGPGELFF
TRBD1	TRBV7-2	NA	TRBJ2-7	CASSLYKGATYEQYF
NA	TRBV4-1	NA	TRBJ2-3	CASSQAGGDRPTDTQYF
TRBD1	TRBV7-9	NA	TRBJ2-3	CASSFGQGRTLSTDTQYF
TRBD1	TRBV6-5	NA	TRBJ2-2	CASSYAAGTGTGELFF
TRBD1	TRBV10-2	once	TRBJ1-5	CASSDRGGNQPQHF
TRBD2	TRBV4-1	NA	TRBJ2-1	CASSQGWEVSGGIEQFF
TRBD2	TRBV18	NA	TRBJ2-5	CASSPPNAGGGETQYF
NA	TRBV29-1	NA	TRBJ2-5	CSVVLERETQYF
TRBD2	TRBV11-2	NA	TRBJ2-5	CASSLGYLAGEQETQYF
NA	TRBV5-5	NA	TRBJ1-6	CASSSTSSPLHF
NA	TRBV7-9	NA	TRBJ2-3	CASSLSGADTQYF
TRBD1	TRBV4-3	few	TRBJ1-4	CASSQEKDRGSEKLFF
TRBD1	TRBV11-2	NA	TRBJ1-2	CASSFGQGSYGYTF
TRBD1	TRBV7-8	once	TRBJ1-6	CASSPGGVGQGVSPLHF
TRBD1	TRBV6-1	NA	TRBJ1-2	CASSVSGTGALLYGYTF